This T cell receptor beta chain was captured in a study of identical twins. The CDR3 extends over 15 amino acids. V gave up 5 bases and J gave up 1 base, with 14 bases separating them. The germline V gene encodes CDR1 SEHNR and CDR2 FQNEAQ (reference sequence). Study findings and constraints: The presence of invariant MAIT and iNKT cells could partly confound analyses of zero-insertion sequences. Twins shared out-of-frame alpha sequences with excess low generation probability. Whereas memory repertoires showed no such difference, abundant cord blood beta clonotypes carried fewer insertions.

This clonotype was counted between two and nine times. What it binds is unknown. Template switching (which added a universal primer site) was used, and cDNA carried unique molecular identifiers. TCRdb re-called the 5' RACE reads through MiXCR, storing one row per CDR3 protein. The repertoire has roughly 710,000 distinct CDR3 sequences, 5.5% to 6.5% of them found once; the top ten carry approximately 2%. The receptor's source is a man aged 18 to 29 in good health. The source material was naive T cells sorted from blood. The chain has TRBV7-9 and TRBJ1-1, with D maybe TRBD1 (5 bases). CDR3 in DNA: TGTGCCAGCAGCGCCCACGGGGGAGCGAACACTGAAGCTTTCTTT. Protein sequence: CASSAHGGANTEAFF.